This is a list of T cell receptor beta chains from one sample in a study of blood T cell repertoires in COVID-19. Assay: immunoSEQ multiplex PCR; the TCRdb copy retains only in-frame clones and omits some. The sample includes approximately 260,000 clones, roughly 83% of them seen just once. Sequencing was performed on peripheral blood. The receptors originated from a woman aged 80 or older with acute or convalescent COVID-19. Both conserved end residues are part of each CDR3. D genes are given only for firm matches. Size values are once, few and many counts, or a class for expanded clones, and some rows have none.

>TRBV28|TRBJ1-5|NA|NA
CASNQGLGNQPQHF
TGTGCCAGCAACCAGGGCTTGGGCAATCAGCCCCAGCATTTT
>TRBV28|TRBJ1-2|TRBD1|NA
CASSTRDRNYGYTF
TGTGCCAGCAGTACCCGGGACAGGAACTATGGCTACACCTTC
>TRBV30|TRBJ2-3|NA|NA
CAWSPAQGWGTDTQYF
TGTGCCTGGAGTCCCGCCCAGGGATGGGGCACAGATACGCAGTATTTT
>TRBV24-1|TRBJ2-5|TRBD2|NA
CATSDQRGGQGETQYF
TGTGCCACCAGTGATCAGCGGGGGGGCCAGGGGGAGACCCAGTACTTC
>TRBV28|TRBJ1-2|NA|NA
CASSSSLDYGYTF
TGTGCCAGCAGTTCTTCTCTAGACTATGGCTACACCTTC
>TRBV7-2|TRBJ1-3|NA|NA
CASSLSTRVGNTIYF
TGTGCCAGCAGCTTAAGTACCAGGGTCGGAAACACCATATATTTT
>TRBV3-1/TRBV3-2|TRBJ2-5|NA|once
CASSQEGAPETQYF
TGTGCCAGCAGCCAAGAAGGAGCTCCAGAGACCCAGTACTTC
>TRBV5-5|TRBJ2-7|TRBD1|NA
CASSLGVQGATYEQYF
TGTGCCAGCAGCTTGGGGGTTCAGGGGGCGACCTACGAGCAGTACTTC
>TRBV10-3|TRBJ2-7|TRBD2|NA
CAISGSGGPPYEQYF
TGTGCCATCAGTGGGAGCGGGGGGCCCCCTTACGAGCAGTACTTC
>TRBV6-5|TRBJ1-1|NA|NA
CASSPLRNTEAFF
TGTGCCAGCAGCCCACTAAGGAACACTGAAGCTTTCTTT
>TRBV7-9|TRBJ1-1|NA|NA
CASSFIGDTEAFF
TGTGCCAGCAGTTTTATAGGGGACACTGAAGCTTTCTTT
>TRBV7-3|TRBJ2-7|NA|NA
CASSFDQGTSQYF
TGTGCCAGCAGCTTTGATCAGGGAACCTCGCAGTACTTC
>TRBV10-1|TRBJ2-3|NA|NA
CASVGQGPPGADTQYF
TGCGCCAGCGTGGGTCAGGGGCCCCCCGGAGCAGATACGCAGTATTTT
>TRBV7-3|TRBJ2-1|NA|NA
CASSPRGPSYNEQFF
TGTGCCAGCAGCCCGCGGGGGCCCTCCTACAATGAGCAGTTCTTC
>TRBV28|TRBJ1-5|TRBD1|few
CASSLSTGGWNNQPQHF
TGTGCCAGCAGTCTATCGACAGGGGGCTGGAACAATCAGCCCCAGCATTTT
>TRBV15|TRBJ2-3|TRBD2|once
CATSRRQGSSGGGTDTQYF
TGTGCCACCAGCCGTAGACAGGGTTCTAGCGGGGGGGGCACAGATACGCAGTATTTT
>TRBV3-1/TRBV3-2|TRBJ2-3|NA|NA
CASSQAGALSTDTQYF
TGTGCCAGCAGCCAGGCAGGGGCTCTAAGCACAGATACGCAGTATTTT
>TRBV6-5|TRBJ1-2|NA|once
CASRQGYGYTF
TGTGCCAGCAGACAGGGTTACGGCTACACCTTC
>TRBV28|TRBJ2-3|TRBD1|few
CASSSGQVQDTQYF
TGTGCCAGCAGCTCGGGACAGGTGCAAGATACGCAGTATTTT
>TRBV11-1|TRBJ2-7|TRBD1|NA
CASSLWQDRGGYEQYF
TGTGCCAGCAGCTTATGGCAGGACAGGGGGGGATACGAGCAGTACTTC
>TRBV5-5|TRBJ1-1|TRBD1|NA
CASSSQGGPNTEAFF
TGTGCCAGCAGCTCCCAGGGGGGCCCGAACACTGAAGCTTTCTTT
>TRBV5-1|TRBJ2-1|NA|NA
CASSDAAPSYNEQFF
TGCGCCAGCAGCGACGCGGCCCCCTCCTACAATGAGCAGTTCTTC
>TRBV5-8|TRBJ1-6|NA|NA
CASSRGVAANSPLHF
TGTGCCAGCAGCCGCGGGGTTGCGGCTAATTCACCCCTCCACTTT
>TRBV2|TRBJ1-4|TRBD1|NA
CASSGDRGGEKLFF
TGTGCCAGCAGTGGGGACAGGGGCGGGGAAAAACTGTTTTTT
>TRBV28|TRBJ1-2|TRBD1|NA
CATRDRGYGYTF
TGTGCCACCCGGGACAGGGGCTATGGCTACACCTTC
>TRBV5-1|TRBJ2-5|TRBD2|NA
CASSPKGGGLQETQYF
TGCGCCAGCAGCCCTAAGGGCGGGGGTCTCCAAGAGACCCAGTACTTC
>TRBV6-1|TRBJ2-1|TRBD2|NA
CASSELGGLAGATGPEQFF
TGTGCCAGCAGTGAATTGGGAGGACTAGCGGGGGCCACGGGACCTGAGCAGTTCTTC